This TCR beta chain came from a study of shared clonotypes between healthy human individuals (dated by TCRdb to 2019 to 2021). For the wider study: A few men and a couple of women, aged 18 to 49 years, made up the cohort. Each donor's leukapheresis produced roughly between about 0.9 and 9.5 billion PBMCs. For each donor, three plates each were used for CD4 naive and CD4 memory, two plates were used for CD8 naive, and one plate was used for CD8 memory. To estimate repertoire size and how much clonotype sharing occurs between individuals, the study deeply sequenced the blood TCR repertoires of several healthy adults. To increase sequencing depth and limit assay-specific biases, TCR repertoire library preparation and sequencing were carried out by different laboratories using diverse techniques.

On this clone: This clone's antigen is unknown. Base quality data are lacking; no much larger clone is found one base away.

The investigation overall reported the following: Naive subsets generally had larger estimated clonotype richness than memory subsets. Rarefaction of sorted-subset datasets indicated incomplete sequencing despite the large sequencing depth. Based on pairwise subsampling, the degree of clonotype sharing among donors was expected to be affected by sequencing depth. Only blood was sampled, and tissue TCR repertoires likely differ from those in blood. Compared with non-shared clonotypes, the clonotypes found in all four sorted-subset donors had higher generation probabilities. The small number of donors limited the genetic and exposure-history diversity represented. Across a handful of donors, 5% to 6% of naive CD4, 3% to 4% of naive CD8, approximately 2.5% of memory CD4, and approximately 0.42% of memory CD8 clonotypes were shared.

CD8 naive samples consisted of CD45RO-negative cells that were positively selected for CCR7, yielding a CD45RA+CCR7+ population without TemRA cells. Donors were healthy HIV-negative adults with no recently reported acute infections or vaccinations. Every donor was a Caucasian adult living in Nashville, Tennessee, USA. Blood was collected by leukapheresis, and PBMCs were isolated by Ficoll-Histopaque density gradient centrifugation and then cryopreserved in liquid nitrogen vapor phase. Analytical flow cytometry was used to check the purity and quantity of every magnetically sorted T cell population. Genomic DNA was isolated from every sorted fraction and measured by UV absorbance on a Nanodrop 2000c. Using the deep immunoSEQ assay, TCR CDR3 regions were amplified from genomic DNA by multiplex PCR. Genomic DNA extracted from each cell subset was distributed evenly over all wells of several immunoSEQ 96-well plates, and each plate served as one replicate. Each replicate PCR for sorted subsets received 200 ng genomic DNA, equal to roughly 33,000 T cell genomes. Purified libraries were quantified with a Qubit 3.0 fluorometer, sized on a Bioanalyzer 2100, and re-quantified with the KAPA Library Quantification kit. Each immunoSEQ 96-well plate was sequenced on its own single-read 150-cycle Illumina NextSeq 550 flow cell. The authors processed their data as follows. Because the immunoSEQ output held only junctional sequences and lacked quality scores, the filtering could not match the filtering applied to full-length reads. To assign V/J genes and CDR3, sequences were annotated against IMGT germline references using PyIR, a Python wrapper for IgBLAST v1.9. Any read was removed if the V/J assignment was weak (E-value above 1e-6), the CDR3 was missing, or the read contained stop codons, out-of-frame junctions, or ambiguous translated residues. A V3J clonotype was defined by an identical inferred V gene, J gene, and CDR3 amino acid sequence. Percentage overlap between repertoires was computed as shared unique clonotypes divided by the size of the smaller repertoire. RTK rarefaction, the Chao1 estimator, and Recon v2.1 estimates of unobserved clonotypes were used to assess repertoire richness. Generation probabilities were computed with OLGA for all TCRbeta clonotypes obtained by the gDNA method from a handful of donors. Drawn from immuneACCESS, this table holds only the in-frame rearrangements with V and J called that TCRdb kept. Clones are partly lost; checked studies trace under half to an unresolved V gene and leave the rest unexplained. The V and J calls and clone size were taken over from that table, and D and trimming were inferred from the DNA. For this sample the table gives some 2,100,000 clones, of which 93% were detected only once. Jointly, the top ten make up 1.5% to 2% of the sample.

The sample taken for sequencing was naive CD8+ T cells from PBMCs. The cell subset or site label on this specimen signifies: CD45RA+CCR7+. The clonotype originates from a man aged 18 to 30 in good health. Some clones in this sample may be carry-over from other donors' samples.

The CDR3 sequence is CASSSDITVAYEQFF. The nucleotides read TGTGCCAGCAGCTCCGACATCACGGTAGCCTATGAGCAGTTCTTC. Recombination connected TRBV5-6 to TRBJ2-1; no confident D gene assignment can be made. V is pared back by 3 bases and J by 8 bases, with 18 bases lying between the germline termini. The CDR3 runs 15 residues from the cysteine to the phenylalanine. Only the CDR3 DNA stays, 45 bases, in frame from base 1. The germline V gene encodes CDR1 SGHDT and CDR2 YYEEEE.